This TCR beta chain emerged from a study of T cell responses to AZD1222 COVID-19 vaccine. The germline V gene encodes CDR1 LGHNA and CDR2 YSLEER. The CDR3 loop spans 16 amino acids. Trimming took off 0 bases at V and 0 bases at J, with 9 bases between the two ends. The study, taken as a whole, reports: White British ancestry dominated among donors, who included more females, and clonal diversity was possibly underestimated. Close to half of all spike-specific TCRs reportedly target regions of the variants that are unmutated. The study identified only five to seven AZD1222 recipients as seropositive at baseline.

For this clone: The antigen is not known.

The repertoire was sequenced with immunoSEQ multiplex PCR; TCRdb's copy has only in-frame clones and lacks some. Among approximately 70,000 clones listed, over 75% were seen once. The V and J genes are TRBV4-3 and TRBJ1-3; no reliable D call. The receptor was derived from an adult in good health. Specimen: peripheral blood, collected on day 0 of AZD1222 vaccination. The CDR3: CASSQDPGNSGNTIYF. CDR3 DNA: TGCGCCAGCAGCCAAGATCCGGGAAACTCTGGAAACACCATATATTTT.